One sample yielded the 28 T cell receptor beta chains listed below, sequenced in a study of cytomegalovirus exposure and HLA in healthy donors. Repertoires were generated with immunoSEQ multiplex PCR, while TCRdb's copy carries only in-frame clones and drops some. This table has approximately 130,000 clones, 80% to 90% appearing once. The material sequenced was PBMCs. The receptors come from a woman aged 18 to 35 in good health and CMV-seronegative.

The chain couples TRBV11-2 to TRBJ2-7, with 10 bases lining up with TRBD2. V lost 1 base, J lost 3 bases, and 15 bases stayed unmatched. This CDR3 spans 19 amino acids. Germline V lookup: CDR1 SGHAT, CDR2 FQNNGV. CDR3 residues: CASSLVTTLGTSAYYEQYF. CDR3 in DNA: TGTGCCAGCAGCTTAGTAACGACCCTTGGGACTAGCGCATACTACGAGCAGTACTTC.

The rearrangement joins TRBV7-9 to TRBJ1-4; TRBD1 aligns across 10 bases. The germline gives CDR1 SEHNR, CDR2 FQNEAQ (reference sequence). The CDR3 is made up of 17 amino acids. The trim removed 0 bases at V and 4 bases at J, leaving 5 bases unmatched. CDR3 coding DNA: TGTGCCAGCAGCTTAGCCACGGGACAGGGGTATAATGAAAAACTGTTTTTT. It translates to CASSLATGQGYNEKLFF.

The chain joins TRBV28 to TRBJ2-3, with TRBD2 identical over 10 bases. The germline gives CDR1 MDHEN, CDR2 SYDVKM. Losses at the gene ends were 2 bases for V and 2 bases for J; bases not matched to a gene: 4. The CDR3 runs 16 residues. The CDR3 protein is CASSLGLAGVTDTQYF. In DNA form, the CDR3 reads TGTGCCAGCAGTTTAGGCCTAGCGGGAGTCACAGATACGCAGTATTTT.

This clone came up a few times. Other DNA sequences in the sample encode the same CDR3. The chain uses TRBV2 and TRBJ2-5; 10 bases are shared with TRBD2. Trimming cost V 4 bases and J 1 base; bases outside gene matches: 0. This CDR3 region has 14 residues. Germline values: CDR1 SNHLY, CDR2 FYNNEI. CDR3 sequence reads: CASSASGGQETQYF. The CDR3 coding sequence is TGTGCCAGCAGTGCTAGCGGGGGCCAAGAGACCCAGTACTTC.

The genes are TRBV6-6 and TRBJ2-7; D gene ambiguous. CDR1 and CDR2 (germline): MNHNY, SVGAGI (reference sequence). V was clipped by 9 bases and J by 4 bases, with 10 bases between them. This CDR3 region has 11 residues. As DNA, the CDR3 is TGTGCCAGTCAGGCCAGGTACGAGCAGTACTTC. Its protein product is CASQARYEQYF.

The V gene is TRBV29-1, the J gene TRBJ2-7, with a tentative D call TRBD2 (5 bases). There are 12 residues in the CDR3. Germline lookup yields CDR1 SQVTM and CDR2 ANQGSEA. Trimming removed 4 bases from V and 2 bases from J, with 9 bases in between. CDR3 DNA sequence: TGCAGCGTTGGCGGGCGGACCTACGAGCAGTACTTC. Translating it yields CSVGGRTYEQYF.

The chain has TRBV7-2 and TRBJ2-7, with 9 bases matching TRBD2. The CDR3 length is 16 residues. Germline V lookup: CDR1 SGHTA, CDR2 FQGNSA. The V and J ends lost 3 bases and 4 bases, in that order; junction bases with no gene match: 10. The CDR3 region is CASSFAYGSGGYEQYF. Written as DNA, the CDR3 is TGTGCCAGCAGCTTCGCGTATGGTAGCGGGGGTTACGAGCAGTACTTC.

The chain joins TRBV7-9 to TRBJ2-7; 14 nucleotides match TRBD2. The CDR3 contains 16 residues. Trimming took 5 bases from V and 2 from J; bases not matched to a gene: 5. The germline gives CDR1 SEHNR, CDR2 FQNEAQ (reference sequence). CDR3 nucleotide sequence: TGTGCCAGCAGCCCGGGACTAGCGGGAGAACCCTACGAGCAGTACTTC. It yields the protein CASSPGLAGEPYEQYF.

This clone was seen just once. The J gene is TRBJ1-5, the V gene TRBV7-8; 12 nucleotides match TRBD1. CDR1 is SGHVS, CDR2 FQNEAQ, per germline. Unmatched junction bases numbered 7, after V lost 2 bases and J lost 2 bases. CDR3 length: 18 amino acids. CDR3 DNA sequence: TGTGCCAGCAGCTTATCCCGGGACAGGGGGCAGGGCAATCAGCCCCAGCATTTT. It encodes CASSLSRDRGQGNQPQHF.

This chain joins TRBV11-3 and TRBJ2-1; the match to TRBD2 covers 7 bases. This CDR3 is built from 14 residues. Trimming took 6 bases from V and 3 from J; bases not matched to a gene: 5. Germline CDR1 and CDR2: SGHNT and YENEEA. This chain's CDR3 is CASRTGGSYNEQFF. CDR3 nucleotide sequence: TGTGCCAGCAGGACGGGCGGGAGCTACAATGAGCAGTTCTTC.

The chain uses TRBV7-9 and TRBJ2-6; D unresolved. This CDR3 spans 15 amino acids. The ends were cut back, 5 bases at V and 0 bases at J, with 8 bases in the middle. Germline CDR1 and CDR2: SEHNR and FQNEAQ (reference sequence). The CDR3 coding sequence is TGTGCCAGCAGCGGCAGGTACTCTGGGGCCAACGTCCTGACTTTC. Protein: CASSGRYSGANVLTF.

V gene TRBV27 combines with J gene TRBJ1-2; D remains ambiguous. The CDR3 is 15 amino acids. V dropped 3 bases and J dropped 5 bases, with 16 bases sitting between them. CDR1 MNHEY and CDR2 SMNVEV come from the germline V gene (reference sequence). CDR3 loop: CASSFGPRGSYGYTF. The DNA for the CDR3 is TGTGCCAGCAGTTTCGGGCCCCGGGGAAGTTATGGCTACACCTTC.

This chain's CDR3 is CAWSDNPNEQFF. The CDR3 DNA reads as TGTGCCTGGAGTGACAACCCCAATGAGCAGTTCTTC. The gene calls are TRBV30 and TRBJ2-1; D is ambiguous. CDR1 and CDR2 from the germline V gene are GTSNPN and SVGIG (reference sequence). CDR3 size: 12 residues. V lost 1 base to trimming and J lost 6 bases, with 7 bases between them.

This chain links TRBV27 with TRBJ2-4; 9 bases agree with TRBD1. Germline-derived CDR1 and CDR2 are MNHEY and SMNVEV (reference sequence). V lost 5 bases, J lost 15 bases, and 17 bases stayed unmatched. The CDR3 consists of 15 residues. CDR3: CASSPAGQGPRGVYF. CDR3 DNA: TGTGCCAGCAGTCCGGCGGGACAGGGTCCTCGGGGGGTGTACTTC.

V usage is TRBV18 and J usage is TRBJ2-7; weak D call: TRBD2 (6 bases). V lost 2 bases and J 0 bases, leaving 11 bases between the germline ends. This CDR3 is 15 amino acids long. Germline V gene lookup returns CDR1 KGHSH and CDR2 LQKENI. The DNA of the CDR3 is TGTGCCAGCTCACCAGGGCAGGGAGGCTCCTACGAGCAGTACTTC. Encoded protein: CASSPGQGGSYEQYF.

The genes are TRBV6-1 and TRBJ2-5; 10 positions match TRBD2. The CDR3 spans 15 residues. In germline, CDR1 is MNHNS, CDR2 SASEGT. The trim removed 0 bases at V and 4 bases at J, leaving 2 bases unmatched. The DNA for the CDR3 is TGTGCCAGCAGTGAAGCAGCGGGGGGGCCAGAGACCCAGTACTTC. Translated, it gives CASSEAAGGPETQYF.

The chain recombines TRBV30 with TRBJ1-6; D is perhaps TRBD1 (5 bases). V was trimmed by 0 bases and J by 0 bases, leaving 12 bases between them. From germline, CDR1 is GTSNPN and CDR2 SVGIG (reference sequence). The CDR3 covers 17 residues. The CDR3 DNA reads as TGTGCCTGGAGTGTAAGACAGCTGAGCTCCTATAATTCACCCCTCCACTTT. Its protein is CAWSVRQLSSYNSPLHF.

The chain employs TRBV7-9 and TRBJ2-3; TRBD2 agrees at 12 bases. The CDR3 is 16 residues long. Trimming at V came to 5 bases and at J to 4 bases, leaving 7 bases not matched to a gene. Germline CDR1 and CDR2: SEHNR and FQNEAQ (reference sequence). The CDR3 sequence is CASSLTSGSGADTQYF. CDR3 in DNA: TGTGCCAGCAGCCTGACTAGCGGGAGTGGGGCAGATACGCAGTATTTT.

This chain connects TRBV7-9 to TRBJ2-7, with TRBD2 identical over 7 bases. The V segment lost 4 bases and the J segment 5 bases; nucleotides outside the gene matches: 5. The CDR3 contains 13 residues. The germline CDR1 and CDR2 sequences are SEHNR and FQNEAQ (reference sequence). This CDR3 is CASSSLGRNEQYF. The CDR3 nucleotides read TGTGCCAGCAGCTCCCTCGGGAGGAACGAGCAGTACTTC. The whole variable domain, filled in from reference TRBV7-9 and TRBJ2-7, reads DTGVSQNPRHKITKRGQNVTFRCDPISEHNRLYWYRQTLGQGPEFLTYFQNEAQLEKSRLLSDRFSAERPKGSFSTLEIQRTEQGDSAMYLCASSSLGRNEQYFGPGTRLTVT.

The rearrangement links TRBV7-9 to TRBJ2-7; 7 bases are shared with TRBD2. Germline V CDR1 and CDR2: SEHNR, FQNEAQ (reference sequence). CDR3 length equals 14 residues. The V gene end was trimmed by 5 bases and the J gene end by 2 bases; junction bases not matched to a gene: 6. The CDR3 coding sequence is TGTGCCAGCAGCCCGCGGGACTATCCCTACGAGCAGTACTTC. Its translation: CASSPRDYPYEQYF.

The CDR3 spells CASSLVGQGYNEQFF. CDR3 DNA: TGCGCCAGCAGCCTCGTTGGACAGGGCTACAATGAGCAGTTCTTC. The gene calls are TRBV5-1 and TRBJ2-1; 8 bases fit TRBD1. The CDR3 loop spans 15 amino acids. V lost 4 bases and J lost 3; bases outside the gene matches: 6. Per the germline V gene, CDR1 is SGHRS and CDR2 is YFSETQ. Full variable domain (rest looked up from reference TRBV5-1 and TRBJ2-1): KAGVTQTPRYLIKTRGQQVTLSCSPISGHRSVSWYQQTPGQGLQFLFEYFSETQRNKGNFPGRFSGRQFSNSRSEMNVSTLELGDSALYLCASSLVGQGYNEQFFGPGTRLTVL.

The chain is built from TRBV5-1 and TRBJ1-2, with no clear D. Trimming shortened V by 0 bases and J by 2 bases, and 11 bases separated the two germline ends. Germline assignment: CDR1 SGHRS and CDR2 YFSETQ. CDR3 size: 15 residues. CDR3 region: CASSLVSAQNYGYTF. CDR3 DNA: TGCGCCAGCAGCTTGGTGTCGGCACAGAACTATGGCTACACCTTC.

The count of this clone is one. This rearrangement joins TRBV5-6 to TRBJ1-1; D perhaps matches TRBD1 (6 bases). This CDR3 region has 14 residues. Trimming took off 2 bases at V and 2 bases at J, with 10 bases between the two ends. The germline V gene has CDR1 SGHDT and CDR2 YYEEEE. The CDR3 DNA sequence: TGTGCCAGCAGCTTCAGGGGTCGTAACACTGAAGCTTTCTTT. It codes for CASSFRGRNTEAFF.

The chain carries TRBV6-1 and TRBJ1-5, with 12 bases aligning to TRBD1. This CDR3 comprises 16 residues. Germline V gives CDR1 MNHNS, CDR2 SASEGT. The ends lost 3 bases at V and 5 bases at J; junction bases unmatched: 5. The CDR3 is CASSDGTGGDDQPQHF. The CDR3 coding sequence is TGTGCCAGCAGTGACGGGACAGGGGGCGACGATCAGCCCCAGCATTTT.

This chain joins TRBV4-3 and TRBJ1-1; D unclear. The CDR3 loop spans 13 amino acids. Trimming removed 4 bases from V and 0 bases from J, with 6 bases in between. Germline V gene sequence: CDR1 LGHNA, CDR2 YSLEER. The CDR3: CASSLYLNTEAFF. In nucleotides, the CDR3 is TGCGCCAGCAGCCTTTACTTGAACACTGAAGCTTTCTTT.

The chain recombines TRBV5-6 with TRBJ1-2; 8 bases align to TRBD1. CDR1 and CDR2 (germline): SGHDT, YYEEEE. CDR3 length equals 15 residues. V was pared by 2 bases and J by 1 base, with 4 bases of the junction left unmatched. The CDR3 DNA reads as TGTGCCAGCAGCTTAGGGGACAGGTATAACTATGGCTACACCTTC. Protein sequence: CASSLGDRYNYGYTF.

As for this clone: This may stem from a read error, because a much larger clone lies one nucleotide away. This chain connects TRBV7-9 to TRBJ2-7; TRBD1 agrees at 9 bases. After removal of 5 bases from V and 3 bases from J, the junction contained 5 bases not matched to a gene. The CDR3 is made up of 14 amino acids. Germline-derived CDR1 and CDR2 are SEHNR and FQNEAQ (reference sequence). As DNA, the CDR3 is TGTGCCAGCAGCCAACAGGGGGCGAACTACGAGCAGTACTTC. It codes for CASSQQGANYEQYF.

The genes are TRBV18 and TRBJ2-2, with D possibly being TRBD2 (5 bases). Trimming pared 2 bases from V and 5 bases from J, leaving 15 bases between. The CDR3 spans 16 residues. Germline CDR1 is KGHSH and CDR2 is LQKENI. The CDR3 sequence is CASSPTSPGRTGELFF. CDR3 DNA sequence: TGTGCCAGCTCACCAACTAGTCCGGGAAGGACCGGGGAGCTGTTTTTT.